This entry lists 16 T cell receptor beta chains sequenced from one sample in a study of blood T cells in healthy people across ages. Then a second PCR, running about 6 to 12 cycles, was carried out with a sample-barcoded 5' primer and a J-beta primer mix. TCRdb re-derived calls from the 5' RACE reads in MiXCR, one entry per CDR3 protein. The sample lists about 900,000 distinct CDR3 sequences, around 62% occurring once. Sequenced sample: blood. The source is a man in his thirties or forties in good health.

This clonotype was detected a few times. CDR3 region: CASSVGAGSYEQYF. The CDR3 DNA is TGTGCCAGCAGTGTGGGGGCGGGCTCCTACGAGCAGTACTTC. The rearrangement joins TRBV9 to TRBJ2-7; D is perhaps TRBD1 (6 bases). V dropped 5 bases and J dropped 0 bases, with 12 bases sitting between them. CDR1 is SGDLS and CDR2 is YYNGEE in the germline V gene. This CDR3 has 14 residues.

The chain combines TRBV29-1 with TRBJ1-1, with TRBD1 as a possible D gene (5 bases). CDR3 length equals 12 residues. Germline V gene sequence: CDR1 SQVTM, CDR2 ANQGSEA. Trimming removed 6 bases from V and 0 bases from J, with 8 bases in between. CDR3 sequence: CSVSGVNTEAFF. The CDR3 nucleotides read TGCAGCGTGTCGGGGGTGAACACTGAAGCTTTCTTT.

The genes are TRBV27 and TRBJ1-2; no reliable D call. V was pared by 1 base and J by 13 bases, with 13 bases between. Germline V CDR1 and CDR2: MNHEY, SMNVEV (reference sequence). The CDR3 loop spans 12 amino acids. The CDR3: CASSLLGRASTF. The CDR3 DNA reads TGTGCCAGCAGTTTATTAGGACGGGCCAGCACCTTC.

The J gene is TRBJ2-4, the V gene TRBV24-1, with a possible D match to TRBD2 (6 bases). The DNA end is more similar to TRBJ2-5, so the J call may be wrong. CDR1 and CDR2 (germline): KGHDR, SFDVKD. This CDR3 is 13 amino acids long. The CDR3 spells CATSDGGIETQYF. CDR3 DNA sequence: TGTGCCACCAGTGATGGAGGGATTGAGACCCAGTACTTC.

This clonotype appeared a few times. The chain carries TRBV25-1 and TRBJ1-2, with unresolved D. Trimming removed 6 bases at V and 0 bases at J, with 23 bases between. Germline CDR1 is MGHDK and CDR2 is SYGVNS. The CDR3 is made up of 18 amino acids. CDR3 amino acids: CASSPTLTGRRTNYGYTF. CDR3 bases: TGTGCCAGCAGCCCGACCTTAACCGGGAGACGTACTAACTATGGCTACACCTTC.

The chain carries TRBV20-1 and TRBJ2-7, with D possibly matching TRBD2 (5 bases). Trimming pared 0 bases from V and 2 bases from J, leaving 11 bases between. The CDR3 contains 14 residues. Germline V gene lookup returns CDR1 DFQATT and CDR2 SNEGSKA (reference sequence). The CDR3 region is CSAREDFLPYEQYF. As DNA, the CDR3 is TGCAGTGCTAGAGAGGACTTTCTCCCCTACGAGCAGTACTTC.

The chain links TRBV6-6 to TRBJ2-2, with 12 bases that match TRBD1. V shed 5 bases, J shed 7 bases, and the junction held 8 bases outside the gene matches. The CDR3 consists of 16 residues. Germline V CDR1 and CDR2: MNHNY, SVGAGI (reference sequence). CDR3 sequence (DNA): TGTGCCAGCAGTCAGGACGGGACAGGGGGCTTCGGGGAGCTGTTTTTT. Its protein product is CASSQDGTGGFGELFF.

This chain uses TRBV7-2 with TRBJ2-3; TRBD1 aligns across 7 bases. Germline assignment: CDR1 SGHTA and CDR2 FQGNSA. The J segment lost 1 base and the V segment lost 5 bases, leaving 3 bases of the junction unmatched. The CDR3 covers 14 residues. As DNA, the CDR3 is TGTGCCAGCAGCATGGGACAGCGCACAGATACGCAGTATTTT. The encoded protein is CASSMGQRTDTQYF.

This clonotype came up a few times. This rearrangement joins TRBV3-1 to TRBJ1-1, with D uncertain. Germline-derived CDR1 and CDR2 are LGHDT and YNNKEL (reference sequence). The V gene lost 0 bases and the J gene lost 2 bases, with 10 bases spanning the gap. The CDR3 runs to 15 residues. Written as DNA, the CDR3 is TGTGCCAGCAGCCAAGATCTACACTTTAACACTGAAGCTTTCTTT. Translating gives CASSQDLHFNTEAFF.

The chain combines TRBV29-1 with TRBJ2-1, with D perhaps TRBD1 (6 bases). Germline assignment: CDR1 SQVTM and CDR2 ANQGSEA. The V end lost 1 base, the J end lost 10 bases, and 14 bases lay between the germline ends. The CDR3 totals 13 residues. The CDR3 spells CSVEGQDSYEQFF. The CDR3 DNA sequence: TGCAGCGTTGAAGGACAGGACTCCTACGAGCAGTTCTTC.

Ten or more counts support this clonotype. The CDR3 loop reads CASSLLRGVYYEQYF. The DNA of the CDR3 is TGTGCCAGCAGCCTACTGAGAGGGGTGTACTACGAGCAGTACTTC. This rearrangement joins TRBV11-2 to TRBJ2-7, with D possibly being TRBD1 or TRBD2 (5 bases each). Germline CDR1 reads SGHAT; CDR2 reads FQNNGV. Trimming removed 5 bases at V and 3 bases at J, with 17 bases between. The CDR3 consists of 15 residues.

J is TRBJ1-5 and V is TRBV2; 8 bases map to TRBD1. This CDR3 region has 15 residues. Germline V gene sequence: CDR1 SNHLY, CDR2 FYNNEI. Trimming took 6 bases from V and 0 from J; bases not matched to a gene: 4. The CDR3 region has the DNA TGTGCCAGCAGCGGGACAGGAAATAGCAATCAGCCCCAGCATTTT. Its translation: CASSGTGNSNQPQHF.

A few counts support this clonotype. This chain uses TRBV6-2 or TRBV6-3 with TRBJ2-5; D ambiguous. Germline CDR1 MNHEY, CDR2 SVGEGT. V lost 2 bases to trimming and J lost 2 bases, with 3 bases between them. The CDR3 spans 12 residues. The CDR3 DNA reads TGTGCCAGCAGTTACCTTCAAGAGACCCAGTACTTC. This gives the protein CASSYLQETQYF.

The chain carries TRBV5-1 and TRBJ1-6, with unresolved D. The CDR3 is made up of 13 amino acids. The V and J ends lost 5 bases and 10 bases respectively, with 13 bases between them. The V gene's germline CDR1 is SGHRS and CDR2 YFSETQ. DNA for the CDR3: TGCGCCAGCAGTTTCGGAGGAGGGTCACCCCTCCACTTT. Translation gives CASSFGGGSPLHF.

This rearrangement joins TRBV29-1 to TRBJ1-4; D unclear. CDR3 length: 13 residues. CDR1 is SQVTM and CDR2 is ANQGSEA in the germline V gene. V was pared by 5 bases and J by 0 bases, with 7 bases between. The CDR3 sequence is CSVSRATNEKLFF. The CDR3 DNA follows: TGCAGCGTTTCCCGTGCAACTAATGAAAAACTGTTTTTT.

This rearrangement joins TRBV6-1 to TRBJ2-7; D uncertain. V lost 2 bases, J lost 4 bases, and 9 bases lay in between. Germline CDR1 MNHNS, CDR2 SASEGT. CDR3 length: 13 residues. CDR3 sequence reads: CASSEYTGYEQYF. The CDR3 DNA follows: TGTGCCAGCAGTGAATATACTGGTTACGAGCAGTACTTC.